The 26 T cell receptor beta chains given below trace back to one sample, sequenced in a study of tumor and adjacent non-tumor tissue in lung cancer. TCRbeta libraries were built with three rounds of nested PCR, modified from ARM-PCR. TCRdb recomputed calls from the multiplex PCR reads with MiXCR, one row per CDR3 protein. The sample contains 60,000 to 90,000 distinct CDR3 sequences, under 70% of which appear only once. No cell sorting was done before RNA was extracted from the tissue. This non-tumor lung sample came from over 3 cm beyond the tumor edge. The sequencing input was distant non-tumor lung tissue. Receptor source: a woman aged 45-65 years with non-small cell lung cancer.

Of note for this clonotype: Mismatch with germline at one junction end may stem from a read error. The chain carries TRBV11-2 and TRBJ2-1; 9 nucleotides line up with TRBD2. CDR3 length: 16 residues. Germline V gene data show CDR1 as SGHAT and CDR2 as FQNNGV. CDR3 sequence: CANSVVNSGSKNEQFF. Written as DNA, the CDR3 is TGTGCCAACAGCGTAGTGAATAGCGGGAGTAAGAATGAGCAGTTCTTC.

In regard to this clonotype: The conserved closing phenylalanine or tryptophan is absent in this CDR3, likely reflecting a read error. The rearrangement joins TRBV11-2 to TRBJ2-7; D is uncertain. Germline CDR1 is SGHAT and CDR2 is FQNNGV. The CDR3 spans 15 residues. In nucleotides, the CDR3 is TGTGTCAGCAGCCCTTGGGCTAGAGGCTCCTACGAGCAGTACTCC. It encodes CVSSPWARGSYEQYS.

This clonotype appeared many times. The chain links TRBV4-1 to TRBJ2-4, with D possibly TRBD2 on 7 matching bases. Germline V gene sequence: CDR1 MGHRA, CDR2 YSYEKL. V shed 0 bases and J shed 9 bases, with 18 bases lying between them. The CDR3 extends over 16 amino acids. The CDR3 reads CASSQEWVFRGAIQYF. CDR3 sequence (DNA): TGCGCCAGCAGCCAAGAGTGGGTCTTTCGGGGGGCCATTCAGTACTTC.

As regards this clonotype: It may be a read error: a sequence one base away is much more abundant. The chain is built from TRBV12-3 or TRBV12-4 and TRBJ1-5, with D hard to call. The V end was cut by 5 bases, the J end by 4 bases, with 12 bases between. The CDR3 spans 14 residues. Here the CDR3 DNA reads TGTGCCAGCAGTATGGGTATTAGGAATCAGCCCCAGCATTTT. It codes for CASSMGIRNQPQHF.

V is TRBV7-8 and J is TRBJ2-5; D is tentatively TRBD1 or TRBD2 (5 bases each). Per the germline V gene, CDR1 is SGHVS and CDR2 is FQNEAQ. Trimming took 5 bases from V and 5 from J, leaving 21 bases between them. The CDR3 is 16 residues long. This chain's CDR3 is CASSPLVPGPSETQYF. CDR3 nucleotides: TGTGCCAGCAGCCCACTAGTTCCGGGGCCAAGCGAGACCCAGTACTTC.

This clonotype has ten or more counts. One base away lies a much larger clone, so this may be a sequencing read error. The chain couples TRBV20-1 to TRBJ2-7, with no clear D. The CDR3 has 14 amino acids. Germline loops: CDR1 DFQATT, CDR2 SNEGSKA (reference sequence). The ends were cut back, 7 bases at V and 4 bases at J, with 20 bases in the middle. The CDR3 DNA reads as TGCAGTGTCCGTATAGCCGTGGGTGCGTACGAGCAGTACTTC. Its translation: CSVRIAVGAYEQYF.

As to this clonotype: Germline is not matched at one junction end, which may reflect a read error. The rearrangement joins TRBV11-2 to TRBJ2-1; possible D gene TRBD2, 5 bases. Looked up from germline, CDR1 is SGHAT and CDR2 is FQNNGV. The CDR3 extends over 14 amino acids. CDR3 nucleotides: TGTGCCAGTAACTTCCTAGCCCAATACAATGAGCAGTTATTC. It encodes CASNFLAQYNEQLF.

The genes are TRBV11-2 and TRBJ2-2; a possible D gene is TRBD2 (6 bases). V was shortened by 4 bases and J by 5 bases, with 17 bases between the two germline ends. The germline CDR1 and CDR2 sequences are SGHAT and FQNNGV. The CDR3 has 16 amino acids. The CDR3 is CASSSAGWTRTGELFF. As DNA, the CDR3 is TGTGCCAGCAGCTCCGCGGGATGGACACGGACCGGGGAGCTGTTTTTT. Combining the CDR3 with reference TRBV11-2 and TRBJ2-2 gives the whole variable domain EAGVAQSPRYKIIEKRQSVAFWCNPISGHATLYWYQQILGQGPKLLIQFQNNGVVDDSQLPKDRFSAERLKGVDSTLKIQPAKLEDSAVYLCASSSAGWTRTGELFFGEGSRLTVL.

The CDR3 spells CASRAAGIGHEQYF. The CDR3 nucleotides are TGTGCCAGCAGAGCCGCCGGGATAGGGCACGAGCAGTACTTC. The rearrangement uses TRBV12-3 or TRBV12-4 and TRBJ2-7; D might be TRBD2 (5 bases). This CDR3 spans 14 amino acids. Trimming took off 6 bases at V and 5 bases at J, with 17 bases between the two ends.

A remark on this clonotype: Being one base from a much bigger clone, this may be a read error. The chain recombines TRBV10-2 with TRBJ2-6; either TRBD1 or TRBD2 may fit D (5 bases each). CDR3 length equals 14 residues. Germline V gives CDR1 WSHSY, CDR2 SAAADI. CDR3 sequence: CASSEGTGANILTF. CDR3 coding DNA: TGCGCCAGCAGTGAGGGGACCGGGGCCAACATCCTGACTTTC.

This clonotype has just a few counts. V usage is TRBV7-9 and J usage is TRBJ2-6; TRBD1 matches at 7 bases. CDR3 length equals 16 residues. Germline CDR1 is SEHNR and CDR2 is FQNEAQ (reference sequence). Unmatched junction bases numbered 4, after V lost 5 bases and J lost 0 bases. CDR3 in DNA: TGTGCCAGCAGCCCCGGACAGGACTCTGGGGCCAACGTCCTGACTTTC. It encodes CASSPGQDSGANVLTF.

This clonotype occurred a few times. This chain uses TRBV20-1 with TRBJ2-3; D is unresolved. This CDR3 has 14 residues. CDR1 and CDR2 (germline): DFQATT, SNEGSKA (reference sequence). With 4 bases removed from V and 0 bases from J, the gap between germline ends came to 11 bases. For the CDR3, the DNA is TGCAGTGCTAAAGATTCCCTGAGCACAGATACGCAGTATTTT. It yields the protein CSAKDSLSTDTQYF.

This clonotype was seen a handful of times. The chain carries TRBV28 and TRBJ2-7, with D possibly matching TRBD2 (6 bases). The V and J ends lost 7 bases and 2 bases respectively, with 9 bases between them. There are 12 residues in the CDR3. Germline V gene data show CDR1 as MDHEN and CDR2 as SYDVKM. The DNA for the CDR3 is TGTGCCAGCATGCGGGATGCCTACGAGCAGTACTTC. Amino acid sequence: CASMRDAYEQYF.

On this clonotype: This may come from a read error, since a much larger clone is one base off. The chain is built from TRBV10-3 and TRBJ2-2; the match to TRBD2 covers 7 bases. This CDR3 region has 13 residues. Looked up from germline, CDR1 is ENHRY and CDR2 is SYGVKD. The CDR3 DNA sequence: TGTGCCTCACGGACTAGACGCACCGGGAAGCTGTTTTTT. It specifies CASRTRRTGKLFF.

For this clonotype: An end of the junction does not agree with germline; a read error may underlie this. Here the CDR3 DNA reads TGTGCTAACAGCTTATCACCGCTGGATGAGCCGCTCTTC. This encodes CANSLSPLDEPLF. This chain joins TRBV11-1 and TRBJ2-1, with no clear D. Germline loops: CDR1 SGHAT, CDR2 FQDESV (reference sequence). The CDR3 loop spans 13 amino acids.

Worth noting for this clonotype: This may come from a read error, since a much larger clone is one base off. The J gene is TRBJ2-3, the V gene TRBV5-4; 9 bases align to TRBD2. This CDR3 has 14 amino acids. Germline loops: CDR1 SGHNT, CDR2 YYREEE (reference sequence). Here the CDR3 DNA reads TGTGCCAGCAGCCCTAGCGGGACCACAGATATGCAGTATTTT. Residues: CASSPSGTTDMQYF.

Regarding this clonotype: The CDR3 carries no conserved terminal phenylalanine or tryptophan, so it likely arises from a read error. This rearrangement joins TRBV6-6 to TRBJ1-2; 8 positions agree with TRBD1. Trimming took 4 bases from V and 7 from J; bases not matched to a gene: 11. Germline CDR1 and CDR2: MNHNY and SVGAGI (reference sequence). The CDR3 sequence is 15 residues long. The CDR3 DNA follows: TGTGCCAGCAGTTGCTCGCCGCAGGGGGCTCTTGGCTACACCTTA. Translation: CASSCSPQGALGYTL.

The gene calls are TRBV7-9 and TRBJ2-3; D unresolved. Germline V gene lookup returns CDR1 SEHNR and CDR2 FQNEAQ (reference sequence). This CDR3 is 12 amino acids long. Trimming shortened V by 5 bases and J by 3 bases, and 6 bases separated the two germline ends. The CDR3: CASSPGTDTQYF. The CDR3, as DNA: TGTGCCAGCAGCCCCGGGACAGATACGCAGTATTTT.

A remark on this clonotype: Being one base from a much bigger clone, this may be a read error. The chain has TRBV6-1 and TRBJ1-4; D gene uncertain. The CDR3 is made up of 17 amino acids. Trimming pared 3 bases from V and 0 bases from J, leaving 14 bases between. Germline CDR1 is MNHNS and CDR2 is SASEGT. The CDR3 nucleotides are TGTGCCAGCAGTGAGACCCTAGATACTGCAACTAATGAAAAACTGTTTTTT. Amino acid sequence: CASSETLDTATNEKLFF.

On this clonotype itself: One end of the junction varies from germline; a read error may be responsible. This rearrangement joins TRBV6-1 to TRBJ2-6; 8 bases align to TRBD1. CDR3 length: 16 amino acids. Germline V gene sequence: CDR1 MNHNS, CDR2 SASEGT. The CDR3 sequence is CASCSQGAAGASVLTF. DNA of the CDR3: TGTGCCAGCTGTTCCCAGGGGGCCGCTGGGGCCAGCGTCCTGACTTTC.

With respect to this clonotype: Just one base apart from a much larger clone, this may be a read error. The genes are TRBV20-1 and TRBJ2-1; a weak D match, TRBD2 (5 bases). The CDR3 totals 12 residues. CDR1 and CDR2 (germline): DFQATT, SNEGSKA (reference sequence). The V gene lost 3 bases and the J gene lost 6 bases, with 9 bases spanning the gap. DNA of the CDR3: TGCAGTGCTAGCTTGGAGGTCAATGAGCAGTTCTTC. The encoded protein is CSASLEVNEQFF.

The V and J genes are TRBV11-2 and TRBJ2-3, with 9 bases fitting TRBD2. The CDR3 loop spans 15 amino acids. The germline gives CDR1 SGHAT, CDR2 FQNNGV. The ends lost 5 bases at V and 15 bases at J; junction bases unmatched: 18. The CDR3 DNA sequence: TGTGCCAGCAGCATGGATAGCGGGAGCACAGATATGCAATATTTT. This codes for CASSMDSGSTDMQYF.

In this sample, this clonotype turned up many times. The CDR3, as DNA: TGCAGTGGTTCACAGACTGATACTAGCGGAGGGTACGAGCAGTACTTC. It specifies CSGSQTDTSGGYEQYF. This chain joins TRBV20-1 and TRBJ2-7, with 8 bases that match TRBD2. Trimming cost V 7 bases and J 4 bases; bases outside gene matches: 18. CDR1 DFQATT and CDR2 SNEGSKA come from the germline V gene (reference sequence). This CDR3 is built from 16 residues.

This clonotype has more than one count but fewer than ten. The chain is built from TRBV20-1 and TRBJ1-4; 9 positions match TRBD1. The CDR3 sequence is 15 residues long. Germline CDR1 is DFQATT and CDR2 is SNEGSKA (reference sequence). V shed 4 bases and J 12 bases; nucleotides not matched to a gene: 15. Written as DNA, the CDR3 is TGCAGTGCTACAGAATACGGGACAGGGTTTTCAGAACTGTTTTTT. Its translation is CSATEYGTGFSELFF.

This clonotype was recorded once. The gene calls are TRBV4-3 and TRBJ2-1; D unclear. CDR1 and CDR2 (germline): LGHNA, YSLEER. Trimming removed 2 bases from V and 4 bases from J, with 24 bases in between. The CDR3 runs to 19 residues. The chain's CDR3 is CASSQKTYSPNILYNEQFF. DNA for the CDR3: TGCGCCAGCAGCCAAAAAACCTATAGTCCAAACATACTGTACAATGAGCAGTTCTTC.

Of note for this clonotype: Germline and junction disagree at one end, which may indicate a read error. The chain recombines TRBV11-2 with TRBJ2-2, with D possibly being TRBD1 or TRBD2 (5 bases each). Germline V CDR1 and CDR2: SGHAT, FQNNGV. This CDR3 is 14 amino acids long. The CDR3 region has the DNA TGTGCCAGCAGCATAAACTGGGGCACCGGGGAACTGTTTTTT. It yields the protein CASSINWGTGELFF.